These 2 T cell receptor beta chains share one sample of origin, sequenced in a study of T cells after yellow fever vaccination. TCRdb itself ran the 5' RACE reads through MiXCR, one entry per CDR3 protein. The table records 300,000 or so distinct CDR3 sequences, about 8.3% of them present only once. Here the sequenced sample was PBMCs, taken about 41 days after the first yellow fever vaccination. Receptors originate from a man aged 18 to 30 who received the YFV17D yellow fever vaccine.

This clonotype was seen ten or more times. The CDR3 is CASSPASTDTQYF. CDR3 nucleotide sequence: TGTGCCAGCTCACCAGCTAGCACAGATACGCAGTATTTT. The chain has TRBV12-3 or TRBV12-4 and TRBJ2-3; D call uncertain. V was trimmed by 8 bases and J by 0 bases, leaving 9 bases between them. The CDR3 is 13 amino acids.

This chain uses TRBV6-5 with TRBJ2-7; 7 bases fit TRBD2. Germline CDR1 MNHEY, CDR2 SVGAGI. Losses at the gene ends were 10 bases for V and 1 base for J; bases not matched to a gene: 10. This CDR3 region has 14 residues. The DNA for the CDR3 is TGTGCCACCTCCCGGGGGGAGGTTTCCTACGAGCAGTACTTC. It yields the protein CATSRGEVSYEQYF.